These T cell receptor beta chains were read from a single sample in a study of PD-L1 blockade in urothelial cancer. Sequencing was performed with immunoSEQ multiplex PCR; in TCRdb, only in-frame clones are kept and a portion is missing. Of about 72,000 clones in the sample, 86% were seen once. Sequencing used PBMCs, obtained around atezolizumab (anti-PD-L1) treatment. The source of these receptors is a man in his sixties with urothelial cancer. CDR3s include the opening cysteine and the closing phenylalanine or tryptophan.

J gene: TRBJ2-2
V gene: TRBV6-1
CDR3 protein: CASSSDVTAGELFF

J gene: TRBJ1-1
V gene: TRBV6-6
CDR3 protein: CASSYLGGYTEAFF

J gene: TRBJ1-2
V gene: TRBV30
CDR3 protein: CAWSVRDSLYTF

J gene: TRBJ1-2
V gene: TRBV27
CDR3 protein: CASSPQQGAWDYGYTF

J gene: TRBJ1-6
V gene: TRBV7-3
CDR3 protein: CASSLEGRTYNSPLHF

J gene: TRBJ2-5
V gene: TRBV12-5
CDR3 protein: CASGLRTSGGVLQETQYF

J gene: TRBJ2-1
V gene: TRBV7-9
CDR3 protein: CASSWPFLGVPYNEQFF

J gene: TRBJ1-5
V gene: TRBV7-6
CDR3 protein: CASSLVYGGNQPQHF

J gene: TRBJ1-3
V gene: TRBV6-6
CDR3 protein: CASTGQAVSGNTIYF

J gene: TRBJ2-1
V gene: TRBV6-6
CDR3 protein: CASSYRQVSQGEQFF

J gene: TRBJ1-5
V gene: TRBV30
CDR3 protein: CAWSVGGHQPQHF

J gene: TRBJ1-2
V gene: TRBV6-5
CDR3 protein: CASSYSDRGNYGYTF

J gene: TRBJ1-6
V gene: TRBV6-5
CDR3 protein: CASSDGGSPLHF

J gene: TRBJ2-5
V gene: TRBV18
CDR3 protein: CASSSSGGFQETQYF

J gene: TRBJ2-6
V gene: TRBV5-4
CDR3 protein: CASSLARGRSGANVLTF

J gene: TRBJ2-7
V gene: TRBV19
CDR3 protein: CASSIARGAYEQYF

J gene: TRBJ2-5
V gene: TRBV25-1
CDR3 protein: CASSDGLLAGGVETQYF

J gene: TRBJ2-7
V gene: TRBV30
CDR3 protein: CAWRRTGVYEQYF

J gene: TRBJ2-5
V gene: TRBV9
CDR3 protein: CASSPTGGGETQYF

J gene: TRBJ2-2
V gene: TRBV11-2
CDR3 protein: CASSLESLAGRVGELFF

J gene: TRBJ2-7
V gene: TRBV21-1
CDR3 protein: CASSKAGTYTDPPAMYF

J gene: TRBJ1-5
V gene: TRBV11-3
CDR3 protein: CASSHHQGEYSNQPQHF

J gene: TRBJ2-3
V gene: TRBV9
CDR3 protein: CASSRGGSADTQYF

J gene: TRBJ1-4
V gene: TRBV5-1
CDR3 protein: CASSWGHPEKLFF

J gene: TRBJ1-4
V gene: TRBV10-3
CDR3 protein: CAISEEVSGNEKLFF

J gene: TRBJ1-4
V gene: TRBV7-9
CDR3 protein: CASSLGASNEKLFF

J gene: TRBJ1-4
V gene: TRBV28
CDR3 protein: CASSLVSAGNEKLFF

J gene: TRBJ1-2
V gene: TRBV7-9
CDR3 protein: CASSSTGTGFDGYTF

J gene: TRBJ1-5
V gene: TRBV6-5
CDR3 protein: CASSYSSRNQPQHF

J gene: TRBJ2-5
V gene: TRBV7-2
CDR3 protein: CASSDQVPGETQYF

J gene: TRBJ2-7
V gene: TRBV5-1
CDR3 protein: CASSLLGGNEQYF

J gene: TRBJ2-7
V gene: TRBV5-5
CDR3 protein: CASSLGASLSDEQYF

J gene: TRBJ2-1
V gene: TRBV7-3
CDR3 protein: CASSLGGGGKEQFF

J gene: TRBJ2-1
V gene: TRBV18
CDR3 protein: CASSPTSGGANEQFF

J gene: TRBJ1-1
V gene: TRBV18
CDR3 protein: CASSPKKAGQRNTEAFF

J gene: TRBJ2-5
V gene: TRBV9
CDR3 protein: CASSKGGAGGPETQYF

J gene: TRBJ2-1
V gene: TRBV6-6
CDR3 protein: CASSYSLQGTFF

J gene: TRBJ2-3
V gene: TRBV9
CDR3 protein: CASSLRGGGGDTQYF

J gene: TRBJ1-6
V gene: TRBV7-3
CDR3 protein: CASSLSRGLNSPLHF

J gene: TRBJ1-2
V gene: TRBV5-1
CDR3 protein: CASKQTGGANYGYTF

J gene: TRBJ2-7
V gene: TRBV5-1
CDR3 protein: CASSSQQGAAYEQYF

J gene: TRBJ2-1
V gene: TRBV27
CDR3 protein: CASSFNTGGYNEQFF

J gene: TRBJ1-1
V gene: TRBV13
CDR3 protein: CASSPAGQGNTEAFF

J gene: TRBJ1-6
V gene: TRBV7-2
CDR3 protein: CASSSQGAGNSPLHF

J gene: TRBJ2-1
V gene: TRBV11-1
CDR3 protein: CASSHSGGLGYNEQFF

J gene: TRBJ2-7
V gene: TRBV28
CDR3 protein: CASYSPGQGANEQYF

J gene: TRBJ1-2
V gene: TRBV5-1
CDR3 protein: CASSLVGTGGRGYTF

J gene: TRBJ2-1
V gene: TRBV11-3
CDR3 protein: CASSLNRDSISYNEQFF

J gene: TRBJ1-3
V gene: TRBV6-5
CDR3 protein: CASRLDYGNTIYF

J gene: TRBJ1-2
V gene: TRBV7-9
CDR3 protein: CASSLEGAGANYGYTF

J gene: TRBJ1-6
V gene: TRBV4-2
CDR3 protein: CASSQAQLLNSPLHF

J gene: TRBJ2-5
V gene: TRBV29-1
CDR3 protein: CSVVGAPFGETQYF

J gene: TRBJ2-1
V gene: TRBV21-1
CDR3 protein: CASSQPPTSGHSYNEQFF